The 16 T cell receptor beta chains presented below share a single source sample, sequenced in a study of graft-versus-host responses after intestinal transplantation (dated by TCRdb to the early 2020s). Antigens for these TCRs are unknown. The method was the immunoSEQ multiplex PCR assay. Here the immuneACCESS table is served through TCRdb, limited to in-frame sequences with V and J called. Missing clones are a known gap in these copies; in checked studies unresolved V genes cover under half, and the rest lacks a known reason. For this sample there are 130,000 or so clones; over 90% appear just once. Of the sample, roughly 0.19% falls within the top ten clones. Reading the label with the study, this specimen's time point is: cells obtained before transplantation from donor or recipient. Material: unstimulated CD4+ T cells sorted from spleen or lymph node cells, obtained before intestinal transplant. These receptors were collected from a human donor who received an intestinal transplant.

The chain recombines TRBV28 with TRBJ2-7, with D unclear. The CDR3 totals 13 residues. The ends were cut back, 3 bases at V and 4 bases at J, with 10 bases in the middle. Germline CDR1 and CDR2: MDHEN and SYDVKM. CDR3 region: CASSLRFWYEQYF. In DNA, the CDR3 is TGTGCCAGCAGTTTGCGGTTTTGGTACGAGCAGTACTTC.

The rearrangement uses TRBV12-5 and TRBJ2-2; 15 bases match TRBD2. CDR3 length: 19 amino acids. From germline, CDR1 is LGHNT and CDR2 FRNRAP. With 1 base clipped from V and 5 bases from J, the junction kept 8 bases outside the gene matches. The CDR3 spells CASGLDPWTSGRGTGELFF. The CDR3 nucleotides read TGTGCTAGTGGTTTGGACCCCTGGACTAGCGGGAGGGGAACCGGGGAGCTGTTTTTT.

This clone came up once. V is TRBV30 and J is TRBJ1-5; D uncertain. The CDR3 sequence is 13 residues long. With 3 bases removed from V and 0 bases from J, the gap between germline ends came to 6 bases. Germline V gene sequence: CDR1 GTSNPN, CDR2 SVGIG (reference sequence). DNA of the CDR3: TGTGCCTGGAGACGGAATAGCAATCAGCCCCAGCATTTT. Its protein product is CAWRRNSNQPQHF.

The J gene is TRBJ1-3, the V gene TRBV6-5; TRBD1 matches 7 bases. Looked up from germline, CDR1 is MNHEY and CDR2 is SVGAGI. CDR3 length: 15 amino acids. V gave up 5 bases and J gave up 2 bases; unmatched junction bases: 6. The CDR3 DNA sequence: TGTGCCAGCAGTAGGGACAGACAGACTGGAAACACCATATATTTT. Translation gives CASSRDRQTGNTIYF.

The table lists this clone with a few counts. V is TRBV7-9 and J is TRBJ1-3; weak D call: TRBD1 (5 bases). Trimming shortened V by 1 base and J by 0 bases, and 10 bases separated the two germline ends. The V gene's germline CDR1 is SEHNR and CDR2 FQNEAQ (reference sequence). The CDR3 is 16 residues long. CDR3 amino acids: CASSLDRGSSGNTIYF. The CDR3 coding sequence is TGTGCCAGCAGCTTAGATCGGGGGAGCTCTGGAAACACCATATATTTT.

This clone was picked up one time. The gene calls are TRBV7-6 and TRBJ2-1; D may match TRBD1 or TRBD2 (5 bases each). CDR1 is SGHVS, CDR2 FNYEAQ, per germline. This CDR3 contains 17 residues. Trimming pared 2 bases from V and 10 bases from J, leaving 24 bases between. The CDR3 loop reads CASSLYGMSREGEEQFF. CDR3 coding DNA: TGTGCCAGCAGCTTATATGGGATGAGCAGGGAAGGGGAGGAGCAGTTCTTC.

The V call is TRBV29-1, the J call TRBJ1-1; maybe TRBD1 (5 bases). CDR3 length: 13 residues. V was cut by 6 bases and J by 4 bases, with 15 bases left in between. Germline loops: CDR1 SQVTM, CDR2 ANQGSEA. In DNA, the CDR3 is TGCAGCGTCATCAGGGTGTTGAGCACTGAAGCTTTCTTT. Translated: CSVIRVLSTEAFF. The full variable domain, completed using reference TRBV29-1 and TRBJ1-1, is SAVISQKPSRDICQRGTSLTIQCQVDSQVTMMFWYRQQPGQSLTLIATANQGSEATYESGFVIDKFPISRPNLTFSTLTVSNMSPEDSSIYLCSVIRVLSTEAFFGQGTRLTVV.

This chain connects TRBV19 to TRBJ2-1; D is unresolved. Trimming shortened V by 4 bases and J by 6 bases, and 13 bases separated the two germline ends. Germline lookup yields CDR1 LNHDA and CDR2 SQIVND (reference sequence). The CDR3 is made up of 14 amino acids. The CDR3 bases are TGTGCCAGTAGTACCCTAGAGCCCTCCAATGAGCAGTTCTTC. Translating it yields CASSTLEPSNEQFF.

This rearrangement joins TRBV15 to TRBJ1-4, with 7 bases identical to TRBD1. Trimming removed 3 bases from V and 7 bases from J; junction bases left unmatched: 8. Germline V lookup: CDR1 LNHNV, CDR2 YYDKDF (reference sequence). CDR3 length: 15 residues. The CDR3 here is CATSRVRGPAEKLFF. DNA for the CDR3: TGTGCCACCAGCAGGGTGAGGGGGCCGGCTGAAAAACTGTTTTTT.

CDR3 DNA sequence: TGCGCCAGCAGCCAAGATTTCCTGAGCTCCTACAATGAGCAGTTCTTC. This gives the protein CASSQDFLSSYNEQFF. V usage is TRBV4-3 and J usage is TRBJ2-1; D is unresolved. The V gene's germline CDR1 is LGHNA and CDR2 YSLEER. Trimming left V 0 bases short and J 0 bases short, with 9 bases between. CDR3 length: 16 residues.

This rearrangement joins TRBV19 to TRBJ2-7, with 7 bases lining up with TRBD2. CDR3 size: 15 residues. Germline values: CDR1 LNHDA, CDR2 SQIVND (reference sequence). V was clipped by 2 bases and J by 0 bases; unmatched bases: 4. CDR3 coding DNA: TGTGCCAGTAGTATATCTAGCGGACTCTCCTACGAGCAGTACTTC. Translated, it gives CASSISSGLSYEQYF.

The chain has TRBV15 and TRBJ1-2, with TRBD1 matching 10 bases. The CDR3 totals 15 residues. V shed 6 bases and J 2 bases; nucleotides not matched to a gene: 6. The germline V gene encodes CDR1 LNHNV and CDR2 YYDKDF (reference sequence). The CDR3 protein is CATRQDRGQNYGYTF. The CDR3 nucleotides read TGTGCCACCAGACAAGACAGGGGGCAGAACTATGGCTACACCTTC.

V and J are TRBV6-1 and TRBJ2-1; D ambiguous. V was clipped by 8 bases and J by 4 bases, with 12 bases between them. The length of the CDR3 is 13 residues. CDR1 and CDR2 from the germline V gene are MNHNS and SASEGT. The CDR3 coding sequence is TGTGCCAGCGGGTGGATGGGGTACAATGAGCAGTTCTTC. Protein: CASGWMGYNEQFF.

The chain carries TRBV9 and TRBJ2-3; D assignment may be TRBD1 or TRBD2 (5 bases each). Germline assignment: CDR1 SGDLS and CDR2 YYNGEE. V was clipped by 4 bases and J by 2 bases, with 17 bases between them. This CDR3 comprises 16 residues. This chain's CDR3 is CASSLGPGTYTDTQYF. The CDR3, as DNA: TGTGCCAGCAGCTTGGGACCCGGCACATACACAGATACGCAGTATTTT.

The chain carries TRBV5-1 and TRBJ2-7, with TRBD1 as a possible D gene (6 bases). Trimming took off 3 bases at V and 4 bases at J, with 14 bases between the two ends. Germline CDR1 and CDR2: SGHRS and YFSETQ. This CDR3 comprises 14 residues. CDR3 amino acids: CASSSTGFPYEQYF. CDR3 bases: TGCGCCAGCAGCTCCACAGGGTTTCCGTACGAGCAGTACTTC.

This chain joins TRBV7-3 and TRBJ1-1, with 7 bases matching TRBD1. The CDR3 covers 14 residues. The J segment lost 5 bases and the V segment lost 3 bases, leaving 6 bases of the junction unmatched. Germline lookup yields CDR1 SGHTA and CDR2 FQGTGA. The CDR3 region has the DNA TGTGCCAGCAGCTTGGACAGGTTTGGAACTGAAGCTTTCTTT. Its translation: CASSLDRFGTEAFF. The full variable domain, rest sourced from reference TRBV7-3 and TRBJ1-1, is GAGVSQTPSNKVTEKGKYVELRCDPISGHTALYWYRQSLGQGPEFLIYFQGTGAADDSGLPNDRFFAVRPEGSVSTLKIQRTERGDSAVYLCASSLDRFGTEAFFGQGTRLTVV.